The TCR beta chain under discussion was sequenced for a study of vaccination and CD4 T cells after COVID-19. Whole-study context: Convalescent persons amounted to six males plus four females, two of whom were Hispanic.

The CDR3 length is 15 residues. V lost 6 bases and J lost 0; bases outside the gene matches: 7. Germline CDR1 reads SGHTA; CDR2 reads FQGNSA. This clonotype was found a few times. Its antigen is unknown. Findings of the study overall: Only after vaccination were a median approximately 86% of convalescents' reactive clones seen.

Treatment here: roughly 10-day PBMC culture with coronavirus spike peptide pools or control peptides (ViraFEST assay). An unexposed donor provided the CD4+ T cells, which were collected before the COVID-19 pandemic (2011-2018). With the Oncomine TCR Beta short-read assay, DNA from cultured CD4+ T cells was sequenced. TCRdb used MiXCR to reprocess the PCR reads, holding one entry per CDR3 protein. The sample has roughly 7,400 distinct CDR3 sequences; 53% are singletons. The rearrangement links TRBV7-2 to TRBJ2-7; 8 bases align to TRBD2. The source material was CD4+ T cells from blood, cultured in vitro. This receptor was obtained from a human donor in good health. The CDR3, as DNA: TGTGCCAGCAGGGCGGGGGGTACCCTCTCCTACGAGCAGTACTTC. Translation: CASRAGGTLSYEQYF.